The entry that follows covers one T cell receptor (beta chain) sequence. This entry comes from a study of cytomegalovirus exposure and HLA in healthy donors. 13 Jbeta primers and 60 Vbeta primers were used for the PCR. Produced via immunoSEQ multiplex PCR; TCRdb's table is partial and in-frame only. Seen here are approximately 290,000 clones, about 80% observed once, and the top ten hold less than 0.4%. The sample comprised PBMCs. The clonotype was recovered from a girl aged 2 to 9 in good health and CMV-seronegative.

The CDR3 DNA reads TGTGCCAGCAAGAGATCCTCCACGCTAGGCTACACCTTC. Its translation: CASKRSSTLGYTF. The chain combines TRBV28 with TRBJ1-2; D is undetermined. V lost 7 bases to trimming and J lost 8 bases, with 17 bases between them. In germline, CDR1 is MDHEN, CDR2 SYDVKM. This CDR3 spans 13 amino acids.